A selection of T cell receptor beta chains follows, all from one sample in a study of PD-L1 blockade in urothelial cancer. Assay used: immunoSEQ multiplex PCR; TCRdb lists only in-frame clones, some missing. The sample shows some 120,000 clones, 91% of them seen only once. This material consisted of PBMCs, taken around atezolizumab (anti-PD-L1) treatment. The source of these receptors is a man aged 60 to 69 with urothelial cancer. The CDR3 runs from the conserved cysteine through the conserved F or W. A D gene is named only where the DNA matches it firmly. Clone size is given for some rows only: seen once, a few or many times, or a class if the clone is expanded.

TRBJ2-1 TRBV9 - - TGTGCCAGCAGCGCCAGACCGGGAGCATACAATGAGCAGTTCTTC CASSARPGAYNEQFF
TRBJ2-1 TRBV4-3 - - TGCGCCAGCAGCAGGGGGGGGTCGTCCTACAATGAGCAGTTCTTC CASSRGGSSYNEQFF
TRBJ2-3 TRBV4-1 - - TGCGCCAGCAGCCAAGAAACCCTAGAGGGCACAGATACGCAGTATTTT CASSQETLEGTDTQYF
TRBJ2-3 TRBV12-5 once TRBD2 TGTGCTAGTGCCCAGCGGGGGAACACAGATACGCAGTATTTT CASAQRGNTDTQYF
TRBJ1-6 TRBV5-1 - TRBD1 TGCGCCAGCAGCCCCCAGGGGGAGGATAATTCACCCCTCCACTTT CASSPQGEDNSPLHF
TRBJ2-1 TRBV7-6 - TRBD2 TGTGCCAGCAGCTTAGATTATCCAGCGGGGAACTTATACAATGAGCAGTTCTTC CASSLDYPAGNLYNEQFF
TRBJ1-5 TRBV28 - TRBD1 TGTGCCAGCAGCCGTGGACAGGGCAATCAGCCCCAGCATTTT CASSRGQGNQPQHF
TRBJ1-3 TRBV5-4 once TRBD1 TGTGCCAGCAGCGGACGACGGGACAGGGGAAACACCATATATTTT CASSGRRDRGNTIYF
TRBJ1-2 TRBV4-3 - - TGCGCCAGCAGCCAGAAACGGACAGCGGGCTACACCTTC CASSQKRTAGYTF
TRBJ2-2 TRBV13 - TRBD1 TGTGCCAGCAGCAAAGCCGGGACAGGGGGAACCGGGGAGCTGTTTTTT CASSKAGTGGTGELFF
TRBJ2-4 TRBV27 - - TGTGCCAGCAGTTTTTATTCCGGTCGCGGCATTCAGTACTTC CASSFYSGRGIQYF
TRBJ1-5 TRBV7-2 - TRBD1 TGTGCCAGCAGCCAGGGTCGGCAGGGGGTTCAGCCCCAGCATTTT CASSQGRQGVQPQHF
TRBJ1-2 TRBV5-4 - - TGTGCCAGCAGCTTGTTCCGGGAATACTATGGCTACACCTTC CASSLFREYYGYTF
TRBJ1-1 TRBV6-5 - TRBD1 TGTGCCAGCAGTCTACAGGGGGACACTGAAGCTTTCTTT CASSLQGDTEAFF
TRBJ1-3 TRBV7-2 - TRBD1 TGTGCCAGCAGACCTTCAGGGGGGTCTGGAAACACCATATATTTT CASRPSGGSGNTIYF
TRBJ2-5 TRBV18 - TRBD1 TGTGCCAGCTCACCAGGGACAGGGTCGGAAGAGACCCAGTACTTC CASSPGTGSEETQYF
TRBJ2-7 TRBV11-2 - TRBD2 TGTGCCAGCAGCTCAAGGACTAGCGGGGGAGAGCAGTACTTC CASSSRTSGGEQYF
TRBJ2-3 TRBV5-6 - TRBD2 TGTGCCAGCAGCTTGCCGGGACTAGCGGGCGATACGCAGTATTTT CASSLPGLAGDTQYF
TRBJ2-7 TRBV9 - - TGTGCCAACAGCCCAAGGCACCCGGACTCGAGCTACGAGCAGTACTTC CANSPRHPDSSYEQYF
TRBJ1-1 TRBV6-5 - - TGTGCCAGCAGTTACCTACAGGGAAACACTGAAGCTTTCTTT CASSYLQGNTEAFF
TRBJ2-1 TRBV11-2 - - TGTGCCAGCAGCTTGGGGGGGGCCATATTGGTTAATGAGCAGTTCTTC CASSLGGAILVNEQFF
TRBJ2-3 TRBV19 - TRBD2 TGTGCCAGCAGTACTAGCGGGGGCCGCACAGATACGCAGTATTTT CASSTSGGRTDTQYF
TRBJ2-7 TRBV7-9 - - TGTGCCAGCAGCTTAGCTGCAGGGGACGAGCAGTACTTC CASSLAAGDEQYF
TRBJ2-7 TRBV6-1 - TRBD1 TGTGCCAGCAGTGCTTCGGGACAGGGGGGTGGTAAGGGCTCCTACGAGCAGTACTTC CASSASGQGGGKGSYEQYF
TRBJ2-6 TRBV6-5 - - TGTGCCAGCAGTTACGCCAGTGCTGGGGCCAACGTCCTGACTTTC CASSYASAGANVLTF
TRBJ2-7 TRBV2 - - TGTGCCAGCAGTGGGTCAGTAACCCATATGGGGCCAAACTACGAGCAGTACTTC CASSGSVTHMGPNYEQYF
TRBJ1-2 TRBV28 few - TGTGCCAGCAGTTTAACCGGGGGTGGCTACACCTTC CASSLTGGGYTF
TRBJ2-7 TRBV7-9 - - TGTGCCAGCAGCTTAGGGGGGCACTACGAGCAGTACTTC CASSLGGHYEQYF
TRBJ1-1 TRBV19 - - TGTGCCAGTACCCTATCTATTCAGGTGAACACTGAAGCTTTCTTT CASTLSIQVNTEAFF
TRBJ2-1 TRBV15 few TRBD2 TGTGCCACCAGCAGAGGGACTAGCGGTTCTCCAAGGTTCTTC CATSRGTSGSPRFF
TRBJ2-5 TRBV5-6 - - TGTGCCAGCAGCAGGGCGGGACTGATCCAAGAGACCCAGTACTTC CASSRAGLIQETQYF